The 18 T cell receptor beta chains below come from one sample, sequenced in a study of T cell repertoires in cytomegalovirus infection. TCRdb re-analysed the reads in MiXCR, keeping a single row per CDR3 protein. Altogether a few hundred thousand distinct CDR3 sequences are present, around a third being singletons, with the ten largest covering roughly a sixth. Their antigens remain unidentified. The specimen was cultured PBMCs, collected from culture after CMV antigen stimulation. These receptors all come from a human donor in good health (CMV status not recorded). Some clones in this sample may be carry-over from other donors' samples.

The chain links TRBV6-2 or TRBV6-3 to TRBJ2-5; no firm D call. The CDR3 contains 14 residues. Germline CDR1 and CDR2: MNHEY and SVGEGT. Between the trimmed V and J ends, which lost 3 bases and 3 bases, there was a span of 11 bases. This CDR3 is CASSYRAYEETQYF. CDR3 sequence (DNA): TGTGCCAGCAGTTATCGGGCGTACGAAGAGACCCAGTACTTC.

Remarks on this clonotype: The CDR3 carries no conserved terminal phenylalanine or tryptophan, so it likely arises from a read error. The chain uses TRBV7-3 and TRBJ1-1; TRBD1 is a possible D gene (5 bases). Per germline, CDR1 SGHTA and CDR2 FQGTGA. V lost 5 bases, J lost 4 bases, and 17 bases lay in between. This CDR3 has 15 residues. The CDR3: CASSVDGRAPTEAFL. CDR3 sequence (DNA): TGTGCCAGCAGCGTAGACGGCAGGGCGCCCACTGAAGCTTTCTTG.

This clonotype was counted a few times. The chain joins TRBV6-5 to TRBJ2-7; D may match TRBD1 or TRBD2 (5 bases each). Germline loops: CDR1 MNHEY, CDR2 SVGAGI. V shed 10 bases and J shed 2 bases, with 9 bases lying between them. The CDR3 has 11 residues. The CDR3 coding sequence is TGTGCCACAAGGGACCCCTACGAGCAGTACTTC. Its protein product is CATRDPYEQYF.

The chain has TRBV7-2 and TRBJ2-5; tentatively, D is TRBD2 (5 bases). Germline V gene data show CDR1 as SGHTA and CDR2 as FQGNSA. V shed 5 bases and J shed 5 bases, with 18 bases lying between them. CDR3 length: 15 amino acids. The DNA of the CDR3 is TGTGCCAGCAGCCTCTATATAGCGAGAGAGGAGACCCAGTACTTC. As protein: CASSLYIAREETQYF.

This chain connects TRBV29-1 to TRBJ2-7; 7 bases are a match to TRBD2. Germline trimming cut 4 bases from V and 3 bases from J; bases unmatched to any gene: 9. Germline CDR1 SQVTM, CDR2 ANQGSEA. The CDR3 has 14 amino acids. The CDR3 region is CSVAGRGPFYEQYF. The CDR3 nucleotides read TGCAGCGTTGCTGGGAGGGGACCCTTCTACGAGCAGTACTTC.

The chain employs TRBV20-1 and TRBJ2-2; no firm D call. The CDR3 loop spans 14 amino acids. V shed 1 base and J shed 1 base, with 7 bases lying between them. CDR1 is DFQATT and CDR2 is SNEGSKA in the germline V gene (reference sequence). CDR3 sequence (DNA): TGCAGTGCTAGAGCTAGGCGGAACACCGGGGAGCTGTTTTTT. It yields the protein CSARARRNTGELFF.

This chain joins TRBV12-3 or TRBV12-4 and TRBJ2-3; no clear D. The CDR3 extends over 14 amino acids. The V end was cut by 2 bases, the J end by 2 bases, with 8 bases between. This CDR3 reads CASSLRVLTDTQYF. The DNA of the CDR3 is TGTGCCAGCAGTTTAAGAGTTCTCACAGATACGCAGTATTTT.

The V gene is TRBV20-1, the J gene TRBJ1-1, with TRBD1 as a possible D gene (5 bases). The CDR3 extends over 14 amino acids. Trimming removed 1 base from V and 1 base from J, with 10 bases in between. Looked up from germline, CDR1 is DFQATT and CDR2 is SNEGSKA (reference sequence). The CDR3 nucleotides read TGCAGTGCTAGAGCCTTAGACAGGAACACTGAAGCTTTCTTT. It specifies CSARALDRNTEAFF.

The CDR3 nucleotides read TGTGCCAGCAGTCCCCGGGCAAACCAAGAGACCCAGTACTTC. Its translation: CASSPRANQETQYF. This chain joins TRBV12-3 or TRBV12-4 and TRBJ2-5, with D unclear. The ends were cut back, 5 bases at V and 0 bases at J, with 10 bases in the middle. This CDR3 contains 14 residues.

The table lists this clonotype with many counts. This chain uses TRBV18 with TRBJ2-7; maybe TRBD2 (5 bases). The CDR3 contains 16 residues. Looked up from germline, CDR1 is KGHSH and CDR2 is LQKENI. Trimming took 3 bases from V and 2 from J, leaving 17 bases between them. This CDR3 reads CASSPGAGALPYEQYF. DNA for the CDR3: TGTGCCAGCTCACCGGGCGCGGGTGCCCTCCCCTACGAGCAGTACTTC.

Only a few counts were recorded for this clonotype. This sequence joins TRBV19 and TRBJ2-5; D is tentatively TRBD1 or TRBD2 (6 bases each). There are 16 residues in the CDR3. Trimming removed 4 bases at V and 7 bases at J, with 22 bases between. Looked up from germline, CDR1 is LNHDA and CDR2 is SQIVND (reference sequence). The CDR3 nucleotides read TGTGCCAGTAGTAGGAAGGGGGGTTCCGGTCCCAGGACCCAGTACTTC. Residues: CASSRKGGSGPRTQYF. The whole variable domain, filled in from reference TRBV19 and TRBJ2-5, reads DGGITQSPKYLFRKEGQNVTLSCEQNLNHDAMYWYRQDPGQGLRLIYYSQIVNDFQKGDIAEGYSVSREKKESFPLTVTSAQKNPTAFYLCASSRKGGSGPRTQYFGPGTRLLVL.

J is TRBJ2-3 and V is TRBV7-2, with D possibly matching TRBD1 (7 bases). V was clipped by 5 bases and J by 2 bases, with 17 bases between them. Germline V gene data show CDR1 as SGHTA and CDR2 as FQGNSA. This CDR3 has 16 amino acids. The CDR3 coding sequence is TGTGCCAGCAGCCACGGGGGAGACAGGGTCACAGATACGCAGTATTTT. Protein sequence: CASSHGGDRVTDTQYF.

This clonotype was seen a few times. The CDR3 reads CASSYSASPDTQYF. The DNA of the CDR3 is TGTGCCAGCAGTTACTCAGCTTCTCCGGATACGCAGTATTTT. V and J are TRBV6-2 or TRBV6-3 and TRBJ2-3; D remains unclear. CDR1 is MNHEY, CDR2 SVGEGT, per germline. The CDR3 length is 14 residues. Trimming left V 0 bases short and J 6 bases short, with 10 bases between.

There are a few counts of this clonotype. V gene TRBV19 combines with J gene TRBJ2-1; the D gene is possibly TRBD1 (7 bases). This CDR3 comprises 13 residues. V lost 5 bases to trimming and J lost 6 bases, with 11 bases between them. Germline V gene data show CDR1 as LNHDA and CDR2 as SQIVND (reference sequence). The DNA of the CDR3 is TGTGCCAGTAGTGTTCAGGGGGGCAATGAGCAGTTCTTC. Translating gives CASSVQGGNEQFF.

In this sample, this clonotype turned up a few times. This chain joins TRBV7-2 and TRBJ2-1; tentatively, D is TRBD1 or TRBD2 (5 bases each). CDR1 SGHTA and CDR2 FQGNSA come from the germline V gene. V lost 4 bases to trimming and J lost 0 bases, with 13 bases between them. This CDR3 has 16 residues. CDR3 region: CASSSRAGFSYNEQFF. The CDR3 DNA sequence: TGTGCCAGCAGCTCCAGGGCGGGTTTCTCCTACAATGAGCAGTTCTTC.

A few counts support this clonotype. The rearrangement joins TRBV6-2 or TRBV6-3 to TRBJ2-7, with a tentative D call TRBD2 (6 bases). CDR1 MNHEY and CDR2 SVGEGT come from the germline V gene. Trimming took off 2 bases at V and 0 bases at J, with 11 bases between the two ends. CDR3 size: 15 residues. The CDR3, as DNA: TGTGCCAGCAGTTACCCCTCGGGAGCCTCCTACGAGCAGTACTTC. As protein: CASSYPSGASYEQYF.

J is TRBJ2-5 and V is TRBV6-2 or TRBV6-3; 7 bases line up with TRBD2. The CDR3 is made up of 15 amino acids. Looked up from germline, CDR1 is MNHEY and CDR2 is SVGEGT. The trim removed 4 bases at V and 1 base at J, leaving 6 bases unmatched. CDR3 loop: CASSWSSGVQETQYF. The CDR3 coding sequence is TGTGCCAGCAGTTGGTCTAGCGGAGTCCAAGAGACCCAGTACTTC.

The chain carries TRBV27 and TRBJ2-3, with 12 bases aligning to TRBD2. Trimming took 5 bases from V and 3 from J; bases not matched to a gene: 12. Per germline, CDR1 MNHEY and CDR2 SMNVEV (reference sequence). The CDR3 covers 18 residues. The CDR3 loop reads CASSIHHSTSGRTDTQYF. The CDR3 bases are TGTGCCAGCAGTATACATCATTCGACTAGCGGGAGAACAGATACGCAGTATTTT.